The 6 T cell receptor beta chains below come from one sample, sequenced in a study of beta chain features in type 1 diabetes. As every portion of the isolated RNA was reverse transcribed, the sequencing read expressed TCRB transcripts. Produced via immunoSEQ multiplex PCR; TCRdb's table is partial and in-frame only. The profile covers just over 600,000 clones, with 15% to 17% appearing a single time and around 0.095% taken by the ten largest. The sample was naive CD4+ T cells from blood. The receptors stem from a man aged 18 to 35 in good health.

The chain uses TRBV4-2 and TRBJ2-1, with 8 bases fitting TRBD2. Germline trimming cut 0 bases from V and 7 bases from J; bases unmatched to any gene: 8. The germline V gene encodes CDR1 LGHNA and CDR2 YNFKEQ. CDR3 length: 16 amino acids. CDR3 bases: TGTGCCAGCAGCCAAGAACACCAGCGGGGGAGGAATGAGCAGTTCTTC. Protein product: CASSQEHQRGRNEQFF.

This clone was counted only a few times. The chain employs TRBV29-1 and TRBJ2-7; 10 bases are a match to TRBD1. V lost 0 bases to trimming and J lost 3 bases; unmatched junction nucleotides: 14. Germline V gene sequence: CDR1 SQVTM, CDR2 ANQGSEA. CDR3 length equals 18 residues. Here the CDR3 reads CSVEDLAQAGQGIYEQYF. The CDR3 DNA reads TGCAGCGTTGAAGATTTGGCCCAAGCGGGACAGGGGATCTACGAGCAGTACTTC.

This chain joins TRBV19 and TRBJ1-5, with a tentative D call TRBD1 (6 bases). Germline V gene lookup returns CDR1 LNHDA and CDR2 SQIVND (reference sequence). The CDR3 length is 12 residues. V lost 7 bases to trimming and J lost 7 bases, with 11 bases between them. CDR3 in amino acids: CASNRGGQPQHF. The DNA for the CDR3 is TGTGCCAGTAACCGAGGGGGGCAGCCCCAGCATTTT.

This clone occurred a few times. The chain is built from TRBV4-3 and TRBJ2-7; 10 bases are shared with TRBD1. The CDR3 covers 17 residues. The germline CDR1 and CDR2 sequences are LGHNA and YSLEER. J gave up 4 bases and V 4 bases, and 13 bases lay outside the gene matches. The CDR3 sequence is CASSRTPGGQGKYEQYF. CDR3 bases: TGCGCCAGCAGCCGAACCCCAGGGGGACAGGGGAAGTACGAGCAGTACTTC.

This sequence joins TRBV4-3 and TRBJ1-5; weak D call: TRBD1 (5 bases). The CDR3 spans 14 residues. Trimming left V 4 bases short and J 10 bases short, with 17 bases between. Germline-derived CDR1 and CDR2 are LGHNA and YSLEER. The CDR3 here is CASSPSKTRGPQHF. CDR3 nucleotide sequence: TGCGCCAGCAGCCCGTCAAAAACCCGGGGCCCCCAGCATTTT.

The chain joins TRBV6-1 to TRBJ2-3, with 12 bases lining up with TRBD2. The CDR3 has 14 residues. V trimming: 8 bases; J trimming: 4 bases; junction bases outside the gene matches: 4. Germline V gives CDR1 MNHNS, CDR2 SASEGT. The CDR3 nucleotides are TGTGCCAGCCGCGGACTAGCGGGACCAGATACGCAGTATTTT. Its protein product is CASRGLAGPDTQYF.